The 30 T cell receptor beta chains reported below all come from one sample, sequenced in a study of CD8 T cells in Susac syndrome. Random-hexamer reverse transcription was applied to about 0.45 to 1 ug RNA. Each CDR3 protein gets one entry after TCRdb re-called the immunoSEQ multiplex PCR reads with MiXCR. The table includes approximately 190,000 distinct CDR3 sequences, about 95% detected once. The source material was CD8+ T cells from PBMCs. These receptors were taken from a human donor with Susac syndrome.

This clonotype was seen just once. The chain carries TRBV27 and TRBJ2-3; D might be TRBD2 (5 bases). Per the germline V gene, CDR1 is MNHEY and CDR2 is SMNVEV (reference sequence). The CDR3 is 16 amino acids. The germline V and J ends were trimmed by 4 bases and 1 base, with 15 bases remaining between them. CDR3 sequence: CASSSGAEAGTDTQYF. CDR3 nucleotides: TGTGCCAGCAGTTCAGGTGCGGAGGCAGGCACAGATACGCAGTATTTT.

CDR3 coding DNA: TGTGCCAGCAGCTTTGGTGACACCCCTTATGGCTACACCTTC. This encodes CASSFGDTPYGYTF. This chain connects TRBV5-4 to TRBJ1-2; no firm D call. V dropped 2 bases and J dropped 5 bases, with 13 bases sitting between them. Germline CDR1 is SGHNT and CDR2 is YYREEE (reference sequence). This CDR3 contains 14 residues.

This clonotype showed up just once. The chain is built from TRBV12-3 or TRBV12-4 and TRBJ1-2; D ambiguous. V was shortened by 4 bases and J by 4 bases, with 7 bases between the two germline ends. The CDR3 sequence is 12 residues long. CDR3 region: CASSSGFYGYTF. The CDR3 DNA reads TGTGCCAGCAGTTCGGGGTTCTATGGCTACACCTTC.

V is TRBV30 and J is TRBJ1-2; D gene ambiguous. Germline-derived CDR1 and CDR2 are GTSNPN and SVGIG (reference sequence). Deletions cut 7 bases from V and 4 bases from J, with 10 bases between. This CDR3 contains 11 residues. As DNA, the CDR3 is TGTGCCTCGACCGGACTCTATGGCTACACCTTC. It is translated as CASTGLYGYTF.

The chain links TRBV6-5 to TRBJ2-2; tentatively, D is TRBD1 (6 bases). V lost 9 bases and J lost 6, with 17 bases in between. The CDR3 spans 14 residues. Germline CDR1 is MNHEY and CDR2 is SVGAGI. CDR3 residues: CASVETGRPGELFF. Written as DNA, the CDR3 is TGTGCCAGTGTTGAGACAGGTCGTCCCGGGGAGCTGTTTTTT.

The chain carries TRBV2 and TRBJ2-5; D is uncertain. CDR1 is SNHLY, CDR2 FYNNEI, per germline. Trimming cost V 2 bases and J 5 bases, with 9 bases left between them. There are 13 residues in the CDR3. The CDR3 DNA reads TGTGCCAGCAGTGAACAACTTGGGGAGACCCAGTACTTC. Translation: CASSEQLGETQYF. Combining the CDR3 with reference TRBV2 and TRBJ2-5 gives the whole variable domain EPEVTQTPSHQVTQMGQEVILRCVPISNHLYFYWYRQILGQKVEFLVSFYNNEISEKSEIFDDQFSVERPDGSNFTLKIRSTKLEDSAMYFCASSEQLGETQYFGPGTRLLVL.

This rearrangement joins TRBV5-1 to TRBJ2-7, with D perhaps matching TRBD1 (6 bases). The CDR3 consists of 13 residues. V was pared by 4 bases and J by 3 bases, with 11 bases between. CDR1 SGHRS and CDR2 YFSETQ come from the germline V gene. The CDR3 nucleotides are TGCGCCAGCAGCACCACAGGGTTCTACGAGCAGTACTTC. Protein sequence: CASSTTGFYEQYF. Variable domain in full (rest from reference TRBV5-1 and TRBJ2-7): KAGVTQTPRYLIKTRGQQVTLSCSPISGHRSVSWYQQTPGQGLQFLFEYFSETQRNKGNFPGRFSGRQFSNSRSEMNVSTLELGDSALYLCASSTTGFYEQYFGPGTRLTVT.

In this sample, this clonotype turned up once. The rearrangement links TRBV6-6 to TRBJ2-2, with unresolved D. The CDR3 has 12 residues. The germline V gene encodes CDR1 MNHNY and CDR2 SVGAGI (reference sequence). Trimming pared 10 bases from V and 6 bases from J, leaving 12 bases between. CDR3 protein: CATLIGAGELFF. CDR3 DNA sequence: TGTGCCACCCTTATTGGAGCCGGGGAGCTGTTTTTT.

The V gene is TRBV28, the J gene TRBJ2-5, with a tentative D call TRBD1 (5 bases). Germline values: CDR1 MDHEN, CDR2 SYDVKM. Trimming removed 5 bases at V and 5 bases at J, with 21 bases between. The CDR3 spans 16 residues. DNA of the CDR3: TGTGCCAGCAGTCAACGTCCCAGTTGGGGCGAGGAGACCCAGTACTTC. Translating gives CASSQRPSWGEETQYF. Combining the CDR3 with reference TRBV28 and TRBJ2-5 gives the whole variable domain DVKVTQSSRYLVKRTGEKVFLECVQDMDHENMFWYRQDPGLGLRLIYFSYDVKMKEKGDIPEGYSVSREKKERFSLILESASTNQTSMYLCASSQRPSWGEETQYFGPGTRLLVL.

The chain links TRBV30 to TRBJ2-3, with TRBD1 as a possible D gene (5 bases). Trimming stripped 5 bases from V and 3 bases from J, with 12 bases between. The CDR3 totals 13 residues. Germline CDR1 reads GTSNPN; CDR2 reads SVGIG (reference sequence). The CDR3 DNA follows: TGTGCCTGGGGGCAGGGTGTGACAGATACGCAGTATTTT. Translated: CAWGQGVTDTQYF.

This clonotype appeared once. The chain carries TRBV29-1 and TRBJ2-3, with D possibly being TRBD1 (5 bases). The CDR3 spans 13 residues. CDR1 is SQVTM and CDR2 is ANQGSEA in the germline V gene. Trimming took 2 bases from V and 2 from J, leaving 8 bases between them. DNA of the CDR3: TGCAGCGTTGAAAGGGGCCCCACAGATACGCAGTATTTT. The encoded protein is CSVERGPTDTQYF.

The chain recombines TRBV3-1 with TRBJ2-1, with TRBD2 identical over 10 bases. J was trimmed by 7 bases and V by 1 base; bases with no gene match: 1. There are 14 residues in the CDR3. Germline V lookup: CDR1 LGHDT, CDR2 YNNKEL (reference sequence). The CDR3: CASSQGAGGNEQFF. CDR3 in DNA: TGTGCCAGCAGCCAAGGAGCGGGGGGGAATGAGCAGTTCTTC.

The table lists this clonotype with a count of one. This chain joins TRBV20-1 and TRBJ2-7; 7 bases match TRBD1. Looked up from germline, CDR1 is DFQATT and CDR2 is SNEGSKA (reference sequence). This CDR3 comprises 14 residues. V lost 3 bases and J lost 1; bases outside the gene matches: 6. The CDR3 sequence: CSASDRDPSYEQYF. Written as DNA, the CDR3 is TGCAGTGCTAGTGACAGGGATCCTTCCTACGAGCAGTACTTC.

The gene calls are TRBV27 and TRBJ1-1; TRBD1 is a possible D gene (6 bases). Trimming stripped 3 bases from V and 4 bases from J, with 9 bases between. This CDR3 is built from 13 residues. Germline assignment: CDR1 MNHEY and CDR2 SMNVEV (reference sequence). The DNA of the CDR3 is TGTGCCAGCAGTTTGGAGGGGGTCACTGAAGCTTTCTTT. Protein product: CASSLEGVTEAFF.

The chain's CDR3 is CASSQDPGLSAEQYF. CDR3 nucleotide sequence: TGCGCCAGCAGCCAAGATCCGGGTCTATCGGCCGAGCAGTACTTC. The genes are TRBV4-1 and TRBJ2-7; D is uncertain. The CDR3 totals 15 residues. V lost 0 bases to trimming and J lost 6 bases, with 15 bases between them. The germline gives CDR1 MGHRA, CDR2 YSYEKL.

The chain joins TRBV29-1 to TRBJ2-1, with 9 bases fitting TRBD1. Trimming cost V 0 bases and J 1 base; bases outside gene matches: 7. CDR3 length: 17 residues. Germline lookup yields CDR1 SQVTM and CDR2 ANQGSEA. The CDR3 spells CSVEEIRDRVSYNEQFF. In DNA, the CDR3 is TGCAGCGTTGAAGAGATCCGGGACAGGGTATCCTACAATGAGCAGTTCTTC.

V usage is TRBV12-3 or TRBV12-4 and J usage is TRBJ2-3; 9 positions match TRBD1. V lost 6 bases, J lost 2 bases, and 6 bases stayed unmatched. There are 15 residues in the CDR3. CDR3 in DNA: TGTGCCAGCAGCCGGGACAGGGCGAACACAGATACGCAGTATTTT. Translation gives CASSRDRANTDTQYF.

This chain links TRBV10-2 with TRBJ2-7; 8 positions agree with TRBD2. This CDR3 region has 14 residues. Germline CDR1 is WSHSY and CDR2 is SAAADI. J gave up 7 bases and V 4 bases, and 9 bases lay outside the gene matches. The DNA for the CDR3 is TGCGCCAGCAGTGGCAGCGGGGGCTTGGGGGAGCAGTACTTC. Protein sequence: CASSGSGGLGEQYF.

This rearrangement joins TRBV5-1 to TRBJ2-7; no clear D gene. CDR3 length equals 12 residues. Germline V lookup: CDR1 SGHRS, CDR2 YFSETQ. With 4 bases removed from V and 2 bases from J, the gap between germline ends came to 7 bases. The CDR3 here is CASSLLPYEQYF. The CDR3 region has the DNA TGCGCCAGCAGCCTCCTGCCCTACGAGCAGTACTTC.

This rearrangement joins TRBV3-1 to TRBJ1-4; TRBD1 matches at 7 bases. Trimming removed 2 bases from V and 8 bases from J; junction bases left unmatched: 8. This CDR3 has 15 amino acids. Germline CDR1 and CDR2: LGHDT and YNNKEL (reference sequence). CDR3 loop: CASSQQGDIGEKLFF. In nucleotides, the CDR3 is TGTGCCAGCAGCCAACAGGGGGACATAGGAGAAAAACTGTTTTTT.

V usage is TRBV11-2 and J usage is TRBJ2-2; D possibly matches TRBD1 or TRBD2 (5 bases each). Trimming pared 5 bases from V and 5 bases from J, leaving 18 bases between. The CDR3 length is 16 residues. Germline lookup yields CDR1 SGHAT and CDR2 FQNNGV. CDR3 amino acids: CASSPSPGGRTGELFF. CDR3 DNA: TGTGCCAGCAGCCCTAGTCCTGGGGGAAGGACCGGGGAGCTGTTTTTT.

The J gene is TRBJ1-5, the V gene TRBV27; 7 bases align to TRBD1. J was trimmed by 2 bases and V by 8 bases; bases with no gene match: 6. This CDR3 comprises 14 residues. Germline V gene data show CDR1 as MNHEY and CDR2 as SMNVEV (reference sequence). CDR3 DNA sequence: TGTGCCAGCTCCGAGGGGGCAGGCAATCAGCCCCAGCATTTT. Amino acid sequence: CASSEGAGNQPQHF.

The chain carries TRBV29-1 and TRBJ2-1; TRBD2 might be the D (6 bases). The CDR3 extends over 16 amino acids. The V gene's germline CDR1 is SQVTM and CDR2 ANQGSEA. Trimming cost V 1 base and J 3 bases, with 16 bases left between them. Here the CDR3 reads CSVEGGSLARYNEQFF. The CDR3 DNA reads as TGCAGCGTTGAAGGAGGTAGTCTAGCGCGCTACAATGAGCAGTTCTTC.

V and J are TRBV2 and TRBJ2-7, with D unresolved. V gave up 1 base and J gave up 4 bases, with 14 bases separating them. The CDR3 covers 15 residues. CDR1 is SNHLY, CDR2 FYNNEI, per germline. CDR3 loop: CASSEGSPLSYEQYF. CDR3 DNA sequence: TGTGCCAGCAGTGAAGGCAGTCCATTGTCGTACGAGCAGTACTTC.

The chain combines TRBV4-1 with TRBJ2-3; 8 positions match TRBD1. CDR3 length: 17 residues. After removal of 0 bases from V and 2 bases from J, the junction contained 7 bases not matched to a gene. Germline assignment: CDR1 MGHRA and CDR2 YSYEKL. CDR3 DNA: TGCGCCAGCAGCCAAGAGGCCAGGGGGCTTCCCACAGATACGCAGTATTTT. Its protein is CASSQEARGLPTDTQYF.

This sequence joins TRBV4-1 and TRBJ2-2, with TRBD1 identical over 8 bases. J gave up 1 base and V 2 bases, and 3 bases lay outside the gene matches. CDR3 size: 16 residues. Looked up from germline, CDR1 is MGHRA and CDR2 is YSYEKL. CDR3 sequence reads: CASSQRQGWNTGELFF. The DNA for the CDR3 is TGCGCCAGCAGCCAACGACAGGGGTGGAACACCGGGGAGCTGTTTTTT.

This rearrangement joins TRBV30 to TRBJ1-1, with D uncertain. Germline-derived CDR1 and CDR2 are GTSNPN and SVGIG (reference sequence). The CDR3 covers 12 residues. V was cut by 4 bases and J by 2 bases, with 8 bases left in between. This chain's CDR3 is CAWNTENTEAFF. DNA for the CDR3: TGTGCCTGGAATACGGAAAACACTGAAGCTTTCTTT.

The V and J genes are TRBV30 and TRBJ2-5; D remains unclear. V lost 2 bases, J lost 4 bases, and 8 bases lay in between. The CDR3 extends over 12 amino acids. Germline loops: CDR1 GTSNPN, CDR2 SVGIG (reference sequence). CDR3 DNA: TGTGCCTGGAGTCGTAGCTCAGAGACCCAGTACTTC. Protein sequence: CAWSRSSETQYF.

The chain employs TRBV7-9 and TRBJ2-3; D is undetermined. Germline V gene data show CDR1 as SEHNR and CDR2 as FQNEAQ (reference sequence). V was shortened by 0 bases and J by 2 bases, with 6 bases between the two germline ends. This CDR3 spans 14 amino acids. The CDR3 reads CASSLALNTDTQYF. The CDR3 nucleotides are TGTGCCAGCAGCTTAGCCTTAAACACAGATACGCAGTATTTT.

The CDR3 here is CASSGGLAGAEGYEQYF. CDR3 bases: TGTGCCAGCAGCGGTGGACTAGCGGGTGCGGAGGGATACGAGCAGTACTTC. The J gene is TRBJ2-7, the V gene TRBV7-8, with 11 bases that match TRBD2. J lost 4 bases, V lost 5 bases, and 13 bases had no gene match. Germline CDR1 and CDR2: SGHVS and FQNEAQ. The CDR3 contains 17 residues.